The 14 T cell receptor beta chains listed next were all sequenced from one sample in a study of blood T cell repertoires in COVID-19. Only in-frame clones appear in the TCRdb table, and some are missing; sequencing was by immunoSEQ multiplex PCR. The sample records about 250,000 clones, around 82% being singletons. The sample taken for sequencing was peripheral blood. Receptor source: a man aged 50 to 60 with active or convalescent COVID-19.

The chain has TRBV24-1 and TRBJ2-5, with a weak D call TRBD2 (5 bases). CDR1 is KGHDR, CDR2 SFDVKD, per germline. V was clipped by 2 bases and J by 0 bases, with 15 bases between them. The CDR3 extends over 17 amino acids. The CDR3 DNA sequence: TGTGCCACCAGTGATTCGGGAACCGATTTCGACCAAGAGACCCAGTACTTC. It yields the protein CATSDSGTDFDQETQYF.

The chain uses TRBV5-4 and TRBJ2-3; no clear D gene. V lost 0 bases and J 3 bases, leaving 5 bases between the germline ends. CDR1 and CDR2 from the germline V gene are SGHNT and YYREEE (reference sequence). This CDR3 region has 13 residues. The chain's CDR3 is CASSLDRTDTQYF. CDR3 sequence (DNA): TGTGCCAGCAGCTTGGACAGAACAGATACGCAGTATTTT. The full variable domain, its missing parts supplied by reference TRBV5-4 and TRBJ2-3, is ETGVTQSPTHLIKTRGQQVTLRCSSQSGHNTVSWYQQALGQGPQFIFQYYREEENGRGNFPPRFSGLQFPNYSSELNVNALELDDSALYLCASSLDRTDTQYFGPGTRLTVL.

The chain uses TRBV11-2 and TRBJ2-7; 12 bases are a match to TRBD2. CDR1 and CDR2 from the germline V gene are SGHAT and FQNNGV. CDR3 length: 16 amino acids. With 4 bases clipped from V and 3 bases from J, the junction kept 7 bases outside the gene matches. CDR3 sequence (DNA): TGTGCCAGCAGCTCCGGACTAGCGGGATTCATCTACGAGCAGTACTTC. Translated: CASSSGLAGFIYEQYF. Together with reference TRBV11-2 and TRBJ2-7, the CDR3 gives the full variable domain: EAGVAQSPRYKIIEKRQSVAFWCNPISGHATLYWYQQILGQGPKLLIQFQNNGVVDDSQLPKDRFSAERLKGVDSTLKIQPAKLEDSAVYLCASSSGLAGFIYEQYFGPGTRLTVT.

The CDR3 DNA reads TGTGCCAGCAGCTCGACAGGGGATGCCTACGAGCAGTACTTC. It translates to CASSSTGDAYEQYF. The chain employs TRBV7-9 and TRBJ2-7; 8 positions agree with TRBD1. Looked up from germline, CDR1 is SEHNR and CDR2 is FQNEAQ (reference sequence). This CDR3 spans 14 amino acids. J gave up 2 bases and V 4 bases, and 4 bases lay outside the gene matches.

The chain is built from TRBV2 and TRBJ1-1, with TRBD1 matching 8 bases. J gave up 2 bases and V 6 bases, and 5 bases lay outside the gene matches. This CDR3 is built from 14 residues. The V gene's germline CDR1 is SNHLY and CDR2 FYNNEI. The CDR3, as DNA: TGTGCCAGCAGGACAGGGGTTCTTAACACTGAAGCTTTCTTT. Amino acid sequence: CASRTGVLNTEAFF.

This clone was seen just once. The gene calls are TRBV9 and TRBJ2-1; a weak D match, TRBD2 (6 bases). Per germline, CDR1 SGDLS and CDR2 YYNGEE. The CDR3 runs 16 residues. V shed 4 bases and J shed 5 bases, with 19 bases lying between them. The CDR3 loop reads CASSTHSAGTDNEQFF. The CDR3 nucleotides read TGTGCCAGCAGCACCCATAGCGCGGGAACCGACAATGAGCAGTTCTTC. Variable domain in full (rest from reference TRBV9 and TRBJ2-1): DSGVTQTPKHLITATGQRVTLRCSPRSGDLSVYWYQQSLDQGLQFLIQYYNGEERAKGNILERFSAQQFPDLHSELNLSSLELGDSALYFCASSTHSAGTDNEQFFGPGTRLTVL.

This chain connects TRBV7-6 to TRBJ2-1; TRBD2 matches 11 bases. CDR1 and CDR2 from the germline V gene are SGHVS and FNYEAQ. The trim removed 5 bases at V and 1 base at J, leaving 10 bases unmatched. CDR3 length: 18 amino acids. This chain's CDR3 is CASSPLAGGSPSYNEQFF. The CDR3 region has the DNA TGTGCCAGCAGCCCCCTAGCGGGGGGCTCGCCTTCCTACAATGAGCAGTTCTTC.

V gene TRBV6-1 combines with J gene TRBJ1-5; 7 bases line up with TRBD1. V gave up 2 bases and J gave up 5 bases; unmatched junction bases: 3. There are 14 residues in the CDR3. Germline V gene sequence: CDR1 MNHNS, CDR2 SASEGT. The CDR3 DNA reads TGTGCCAGCAGTGAACGACAGGGATATCAGCCCCAGCATTTT. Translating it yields CASSERQGYQPQHF.

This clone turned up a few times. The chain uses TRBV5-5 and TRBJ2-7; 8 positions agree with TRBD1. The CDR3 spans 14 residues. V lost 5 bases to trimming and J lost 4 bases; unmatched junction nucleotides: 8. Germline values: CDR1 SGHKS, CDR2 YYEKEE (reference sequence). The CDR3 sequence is CASRYGQGGYEQYF. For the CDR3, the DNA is TGTGCCAGCAGATACGGACAGGGCGGGTACGAGCAGTACTTC.

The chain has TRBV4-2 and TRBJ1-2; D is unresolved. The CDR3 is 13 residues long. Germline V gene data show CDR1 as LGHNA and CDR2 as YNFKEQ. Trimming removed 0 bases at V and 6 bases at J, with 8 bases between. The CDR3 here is CASSQDGGDGYTF. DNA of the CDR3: TGTGCCAGCAGCCAAGATGGAGGAGATGGCTACACCTTC.

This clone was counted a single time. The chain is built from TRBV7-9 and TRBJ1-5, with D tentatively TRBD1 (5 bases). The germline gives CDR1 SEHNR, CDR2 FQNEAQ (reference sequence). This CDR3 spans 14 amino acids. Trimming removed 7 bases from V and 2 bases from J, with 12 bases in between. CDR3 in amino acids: CASTGGDGNQPQHF. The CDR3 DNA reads TGTGCCAGCACCGGGGGGGACGGCAATCAGCCCCAGCATTTT.

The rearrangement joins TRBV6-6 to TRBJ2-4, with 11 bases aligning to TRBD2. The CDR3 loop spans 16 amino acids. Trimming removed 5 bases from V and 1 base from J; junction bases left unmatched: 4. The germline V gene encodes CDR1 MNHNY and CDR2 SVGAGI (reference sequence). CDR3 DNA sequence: TGTGCCAGCAGTCAACTAGCGGGGGCCGCCAAAAACATTCAGTACTTC. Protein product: CASSQLAGAAKNIQYF.

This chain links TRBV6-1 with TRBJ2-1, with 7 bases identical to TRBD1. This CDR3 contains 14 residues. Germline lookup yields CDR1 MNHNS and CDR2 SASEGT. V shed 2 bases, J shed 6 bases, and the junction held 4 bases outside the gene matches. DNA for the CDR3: TGTGCCAGCAGTGAAAACAGGGGATCCAATGAGCAGTTCTTC. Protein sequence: CASSENRGSNEQFF.

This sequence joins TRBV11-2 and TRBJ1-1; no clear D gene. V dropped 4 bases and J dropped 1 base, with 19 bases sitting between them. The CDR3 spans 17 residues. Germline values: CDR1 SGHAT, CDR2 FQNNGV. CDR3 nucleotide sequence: TGTGCCAGCAGCTCCTCATACCAGTACCTTGGGAACACTGAAGCTTTCTTT. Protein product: CASSSSYQYLGNTEAFF.